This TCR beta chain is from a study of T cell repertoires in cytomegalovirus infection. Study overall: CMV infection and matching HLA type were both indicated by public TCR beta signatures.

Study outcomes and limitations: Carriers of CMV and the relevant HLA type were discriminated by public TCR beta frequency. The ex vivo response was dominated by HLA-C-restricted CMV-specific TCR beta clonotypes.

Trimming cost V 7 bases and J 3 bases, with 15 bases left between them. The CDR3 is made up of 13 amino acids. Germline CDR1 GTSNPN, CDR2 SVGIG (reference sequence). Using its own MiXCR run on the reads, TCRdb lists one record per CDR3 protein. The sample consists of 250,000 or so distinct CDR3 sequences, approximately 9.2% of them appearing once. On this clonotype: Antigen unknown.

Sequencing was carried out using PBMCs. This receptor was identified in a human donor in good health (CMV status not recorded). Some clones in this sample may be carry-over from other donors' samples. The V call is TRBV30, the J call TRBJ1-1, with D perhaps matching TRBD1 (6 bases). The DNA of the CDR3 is TGTGCCTACACACAGGGTGGCTACACTGAAGCTTTCTTT. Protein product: CAYTQGGYTEAFF.